These 17 T cell receptor beta chains were sequenced from one sample in a study of T cell changes during pregnancy in multiple sclerosis. Method: immunoSEQ multiplex PCR; TCRdb's copy keeps in-frame clones and lacks some. The data hold some 99,000 clones, with 90% to 95% observed a single time. The material was peripheral blood, obtained after pregnancy. These TCRs come from a female donor with multiple sclerosis, enrolled in a pregnancy study.

The sample holds one count of this clone. V usage is TRBV2 and J usage is TRBJ1-5; no firm D call. V was pared by 7 bases and J by 9 bases, with 16 bases between. Per germline, CDR1 SNHLY and CDR2 FYNNEI. The CDR3 is 13 residues long. The CDR3 here is CASKEREGRPQHF. The CDR3, as DNA: TGTGCCAGCAAGGAAAGGGAGGGTCGGCCCCAGCATTTT.

The J gene is TRBJ1-4, the V gene TRBV27, with TRBD1 identical over 7 bases. Germline CDR1 and CDR2: MNHEY and SMNVEV (reference sequence). With V trimmed by 5 bases and J by 3 bases, 6 bases remained unmatched. This CDR3 has 15 amino acids. The CDR3 DNA is TGTGCCAGCAGTCTCAGACAGGGCCCTAATGAAAAACTGTTTTTT. Translating it yields CASSLRQGPNEKLFF.

This clone is a singleton in its sample. The rearrangement joins TRBV5-4 to TRBJ2-3, with TRBD2 identical over 9 bases. The CDR3 loop spans 16 amino acids. Germline lookup yields CDR1 SGHNT and CDR2 YYREEE (reference sequence). Trimming took 7 bases from V and 1 from J; bases not matched to a gene: 10. The chain's CDR3 is CASGAGGPGGTDTQYF. The CDR3 nucleotides read TGTGCCAGCGGGGCGGGAGGGCCCGGGGGCACAGATACGCAGTATTTT.

Here the CDR3 DNA reads TGCGCCAGCAGCCAAGTTCAGGGCACCACTGAAGCTTTCTTT. It translates to CASSQVQGTTEAFF. The chain recombines TRBV4-3 with TRBJ1-1, with TRBD1 as a possible D gene (5 bases). Trimming took off 1 base at V and 4 bases at J, with 10 bases between the two ends. The V gene's germline CDR1 is LGHNA and CDR2 YSLEER. The CDR3 extends over 14 amino acids.

The sample holds a few counts of this clone. V usage is TRBV5-4 and J usage is TRBJ1-1, with D possibly matching TRBD1 (6 bases). The CDR3 covers 12 residues. V was trimmed by 0 bases and J by 8 bases, leaving 8 bases between them. Germline V gene lookup returns CDR1 SGHNT and CDR2 YYREEE (reference sequence). CDR3 residues: CASSLVGQEAFF. The CDR3 nucleotides are TGTGCCAGCAGCTTGGTAGGACAGGAAGCTTTCTTT.

The genes are TRBV27 and TRBJ1-1; 7 nucleotides agree with TRBD1. Losses at the gene ends were 5 bases for V and 8 bases for J; bases not matched to a gene: 17. Per the germline V gene, CDR1 is MNHEY and CDR2 is SMNVEV (reference sequence). CDR3 size: 16 residues. The CDR3 nucleotides read TGTGCCAGCAGTGGGTGGACCGACAGGGCAAGAGAGGAAGCTTTCTTT. Translating it yields CASSGWTDRAREEAFF.

This chain connects TRBV23-1 to TRBJ1-4; no reliable D call. TRBV23-1 is an ORF, and what it does is uncertain. The ends were cut back, 2 bases at V and 12 bases at J, with 7 bases in the middle. The CDR3 has 11 amino acids. The CDR3 reads CASSQLRELFF. The CDR3 DNA reads as TGCGCCAGCAGTCAACTGAGGGAACTGTTTTTT.

This chain links TRBV19 with TRBJ1-2, with D perhaps matching TRBD1 (5 bases). The CDR3 loop spans 13 amino acids. Germline values: CDR1 LNHDA, CDR2 SQIVND (reference sequence). V was shortened by 4 bases and J by 2 bases, with 8 bases between the two germline ends. The CDR3 spells CASSSAGNYGYTF. The CDR3, as DNA: TGTGCCAGTAGTAGCGCAGGGAACTATGGCTACACCTTC.

The chain is built from TRBV9 and TRBJ2-7, with 13 bases identical to TRBD2. Per the germline V gene, CDR1 is SGDLS and CDR2 is YYNGEE. The length of the CDR3 is 16 residues. Losses at the gene ends were 1 base for V and 2 bases for J; bases not matched to a gene: 3. The CDR3 protein is CASSVSGTSGAYEQYF. CDR3 sequence (DNA): TGTGCCAGCAGCGTAAGTGGGACTAGCGGGGCCTACGAGCAGTACTTC.

The CDR3: CATSRASTDTQYF. For the CDR3, the DNA is TGTGCCACCAGCAGGGCCTCCACAGATACGCAGTATTTT. The V call is TRBV15, the J call TRBJ2-3; D is uncertain. Trimming left V 3 bases short and J 2 bases short, with 6 bases between. This CDR3 spans 13 amino acids. The germline V gene has CDR1 LNHNV and CDR2 YYDKDF (reference sequence).

In its sample, this clone was seen once. The chain couples TRBV29-1 to TRBJ2-2; 7 bases map to TRBD1. The CDR3 has 17 residues. V gave up 5 bases and J gave up 4 bases; unmatched junction bases: 16. Germline CDR1 is SQVTM and CDR2 is ANQGSEA. CDR3 residues: CSVKGATGTAGTGELFF. The DNA of the CDR3 is TGCAGCGTTAAGGGGGCCACCGGGACAGCCGGCACCGGGGAGCTGTTTTTT.

The chain combines TRBV18 with TRBJ2-7; 10 bases fit TRBD1. This CDR3 is 15 amino acids long. V lost 6 bases to trimming and J lost 1 base; unmatched junction nucleotides: 6. Germline V gene sequence: CDR1 KGHSH, CDR2 LQKENI. In DNA form, the CDR3 reads TGTGCCAGCTCCCTCGGGACAGGGGAGTCCTACGAGCAGTACTTC. Protein: CASSLGTGESYEQYF. Looking up the rest from reference TRBV18 and TRBJ2-7 gives the full variable domain: NAGVMQNPRHLVRRRGQEARLRCSPMKGHSHVYWYRQLPEEGLKFMVYLQKENIIDESGMPKERFSAEFPKEGPSILRIQQVVRGDSAAYFCASSLGTGESYEQYFGPGTRLTVT.

V is TRBV16 and J is TRBJ1-2; no clear D. Trimming stripped 2 bases from V and 6 bases from J, with 10 bases between. The CDR3 is made up of 13 amino acids. Germline CDR1 KGHSY, CDR2 FQNENV. The CDR3 is CASSQVQKDGYTF. The CDR3 nucleotides read TGTGCCAGCAGCCAAGTACAGAAGGATGGCTACACCTTC.

This sequence joins TRBV7-9 and TRBJ1-4, with a tentative D call TRBD1 (5 bases). CDR3 size: 15 residues. Germline V lookup: CDR1 SEHNR, CDR2 FQNEAQ (reference sequence). The V end was cut by 1 base, the J end by 7 bases, with 13 bases between. The CDR3 DNA sequence: TGTGCCAGCAGCTTAGTGGGGGGAGAGAGTGAAAAACTGTTTTTT. Its translation: CASSLVGGESEKLFF.

The V and J genes are TRBV11-1 and TRBJ2-4; tentative D call: TRBD1 (6 bases). CDR1 SGHAT and CDR2 FQDESV come from the germline V gene (reference sequence). This CDR3 contains 18 residues. V lost 1 base, J lost 0 bases, and 16 bases lay in between. In DNA, the CDR3 is TGTGCCAGCAGCTTAGGCCCGTTCCGACAGGTAGCCAAAAACATTCAGTACTTC. Encoded protein: CASSLGPFRQVAKNIQYF.

This chain links TRBV28 with TRBJ2-1; D uncertain. V lost 8 bases and J 3 bases, leaving 8 bases between the germline ends. The CDR3 is made up of 12 amino acids. Germline CDR1 reads MDHEN; CDR2 reads SYDVKM. In nucleotides, the CDR3 is TGTGCCAGCGGCAGCGACTACAATGAGCAGTTCTTC. Its protein is CASGSDYNEQFF.

This clone was recorded only once. The V gene is TRBV19, the J gene TRBJ1-5, with D possibly matching TRBD1 (5 bases). V lost 5 bases and J 0 bases, leaving 11 bases between the germline ends. The CDR3 is 15 amino acids. Germline lookup yields CDR1 LNHDA and CDR2 SQIVND (reference sequence). This CDR3 reads CASSSYGHSNQPQHF. In DNA, the CDR3 is TGTGCCAGTAGTTCCTACGGACATAGCAATCAGCCCCAGCATTTT.